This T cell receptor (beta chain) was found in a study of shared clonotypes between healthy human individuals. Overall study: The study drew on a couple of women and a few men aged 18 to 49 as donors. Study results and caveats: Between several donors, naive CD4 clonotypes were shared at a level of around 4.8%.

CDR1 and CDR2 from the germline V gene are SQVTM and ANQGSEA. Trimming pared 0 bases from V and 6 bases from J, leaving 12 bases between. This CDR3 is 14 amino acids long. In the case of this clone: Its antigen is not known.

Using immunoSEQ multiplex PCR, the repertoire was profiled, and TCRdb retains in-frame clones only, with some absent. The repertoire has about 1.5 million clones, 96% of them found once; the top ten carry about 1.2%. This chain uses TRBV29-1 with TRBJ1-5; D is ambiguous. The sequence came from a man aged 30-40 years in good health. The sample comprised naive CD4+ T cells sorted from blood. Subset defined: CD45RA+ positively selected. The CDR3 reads CSVEDSTRGQPQHF. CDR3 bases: TGCAGCGTTGAAGATTCCACTCGGGGTCAGCCCCAGCATTTT.